This passage covers 29 T cell receptor beta chains from one sample sequenced in a study of human T cells and chemical hapten exposure. Time point indicated: pre-sensitization, week 0. The treatment was: therapeutic diphenylcyclopropenone sensitization with weekly scalp DPC. TCRdb used MiXCR to reprocess the RACE reads, holding one entry per CDR3 protein. The data contain around 57,000 distinct CDR3 sequences, approximately 10% of them seen just once; the ten biggest clones take up approximately 4%. Sequenced material: whole blood, taken in connection with sensitization to the hapten diphenylcyclopropenone (DPC). The receptors shown here come from a woman between 40 and 55 years old with alopecia areata. Some clones in this sample may be carry-over from other donors' samples.

Turning to this clonotype: It may be a read error: a sequence one base away is much more abundant. The chain employs TRBV6-2 or TRBV6-3 and TRBJ1-5; D call uncertain. V dropped 0 bases and J dropped 1 base, with 7 bases sitting between them. Germline values: CDR1 MNHEY, CDR2 SVGEGT. The CDR3 length is 15 residues. The CDR3 loop is CASSYSDVSNQPQHF. Written as DNA, the CDR3 is TGTGCCAGCAGTTACTCGGACGTGAGCAATCAGCCCCAGCATTTT.

The CDR3 protein is CASSPQSGISYEQYF. The CDR3 DNA reads TGTGCCAGCTCACCACAAAGCGGGATCTCCTACGAGCAGTACTTC. The chain combines TRBV18 with TRBJ2-7; 7 nucleotides match TRBD2. The CDR3 consists of 15 residues. The germline V gene has CDR1 KGHSH and CDR2 LQKENI. After removal of 1 base from V and 0 bases from J, the junction contained 3 bases not matched to a gene.

This clonotype appeared many times. The rearrangement joins TRBV21-1 to TRBJ2-5; TRBD1 is the table's D call and was not checked against the DNA. TRBV21-1 is reported as a pseudogene. The CDR3 has 15 residues. The CDR3 sequence is CASSTRTGDQETQYF. The CDR3 nucleotides are TGTGCCAGCAGCACCCGGACAGGGGACCAAGAGACCCAGTACTTC.

About this clonotype itself: The junction and the germline gene differ at one end; a read error may be behind it. This chain joins TRBV6-2 or TRBV6-3 and TRBJ2-5; D is undetermined. There are 12 residues in the CDR3. Germline V CDR1 and CDR2: MNHEY, SVGEGT. CDR3 DNA: TGTGCCAGCAGTTTAATGCTAGACCCACCCAACTTC. Protein: CASSLMLDPPNF.

The V gene is TRBV28, the J gene TRBJ1-6; 7 bases fit TRBD1. Germline lookup yields CDR1 MDHEN and CDR2 SYDVKM. This CDR3 comprises 12 residues. Losses at the gene ends were 5 bases for V and 15 bases for J; bases not matched to a gene: 7. The CDR3 loop reads CASSRPGQLLHF. Here the CDR3 DNA reads TGTGCCAGCAGTAGACCGGGACAGCTCCTCCACTTT. The full variable domain, rest sourced from reference TRBV28 and TRBJ1-6, is DVKVTQSSRYLVKRTGEKVFLECVQDMDHENMFWYRQDPGLGLRLIYFSYDVKMKEKGDIPEGYSVSREKKERFSLILESASTNQTSMYLCASSRPGQLLHFGNGTRLTVT.

The chain employs TRBV18 and TRBJ2-2; 12 bases line up with TRBD1. Germline V CDR1 and CDR2: KGHSH, LQKENI. The V segment lost 6 bases and the J segment 7 bases; nucleotides outside the gene matches: 6. CDR3 length: 15 residues. The CDR3 bases are TGTGCCAGCTCTTCCGGGACAGGGGGCGTCGGGGAGCTGTTTTTT. Its protein is CASSSGTGGVGELFF.

At least ten counts were recorded for this clonotype. This chain connects TRBV9 to TRBJ2-2; 9 positions agree with TRBD2. The CDR3 is 16 amino acids. The V segment lost 0 bases and the J segment 4 bases; nucleotides outside the gene matches: 4. Germline CDR1 reads SGDLS; CDR2 reads YYNGEE. CDR3 loop: CASSVEGLAPTGELFF. CDR3 bases: TGTGCCAGCAGCGTAGAGGGACTAGCCCCCACCGGGGAGCTGTTTTTT.

On this clonotype: This could be a read error, since a much larger clone is one nucleotide away. The chain joins TRBV3-2 to TRBJ2-5. TRBV3-2 is recorded as a pseudogene. This CDR3 has 15 amino acids. CDR3 residues: CASSPYYWTHETQYF. The CDR3 coding sequence is TGTGCCAGCAGCCCGTACTACTGGACGCATGAGACCCAGTACTTC.

The chain carries TRBV18 and TRBJ2-7, with D hard to call. Germline V CDR1 and CDR2: KGHSH, LQKENI. The CDR3 runs to 12 residues. The germline V and J ends were trimmed by 2 bases and 2 bases, with 4 bases remaining between them. The chain's CDR3 is CASSPGTYEQYF. Here the CDR3 DNA reads TGTGCCAGCTCACCAGGGACCTACGAGCAGTACTTC.

This clonotype was counted at least ten times. This chain uses TRBV10-3 with TRBJ1-1; D perhaps matches TRBD1 (6 bases). Trimming stripped 5 bases from V and 0 bases from J, with 16 bases between. CDR3 length equals 16 residues. Germline V gene sequence: CDR1 ENHRY, CDR2 SYGVKD. The DNA of the CDR3 is TGTGCCATCAGTCGGGCCGAGGGGACAATGAACACTGAAGCTTTCTTT. It translates to CAISRAEGTMNTEAFF.

The chain has TRBV6-1 and TRBJ1-5, with 7 bases identical to TRBD1. The CDR3 consists of 15 residues. Germline V gene lookup returns CDR1 MNHNS and CDR2 SASEGT. Unmatched junction bases numbered 14, after V lost 7 bases and J lost 8 bases. The CDR3 coding sequence is TGTGCCAGCACCGAGTGGCAGGGGGGCGGGAAGCCCCAGCATTTT. Protein product: CASTEWQGGGKPQHF.

This clonotype was seen ten or more times. The CDR3 DNA is TGTGCCAGCGTCAGAGAGGGATCCTACACTGAAGCTTTCTTT. It yields the protein CASVREGSYTEAFF. The chain employs TRBV6-1 and TRBJ1-1; D is unclear. The ends were cut back, 8 bases at V and 3 bases at J, with 16 bases in the middle. This CDR3 is built from 14 residues. Germline CDR1 MNHNS, CDR2 SASEGT.

This clonotype has just a few counts. The chain has TRBV11-2 and TRBJ1-6; no firm D call. The CDR3 totals 15 residues. Germline V lookup: CDR1 SGHAT, CDR2 FQNNGV. The V end lost 0 bases, the J end lost 4 bases, and 7 bases lay between the germline ends. The CDR3 DNA reads TGTGCCAGCAGCTTAGACCGCGTGTATAATTCACCCCTCCACTTT. Residues: CASSLDRVYNSPLHF.

Many counts were recorded for this clonotype. The genes are TRBV4-3 and TRBJ1-2; D gene ambiguous. Per germline, CDR1 LGHNA and CDR2 YSLEER. This CDR3 is built from 16 residues. V dropped 1 base and J dropped 5 bases, with 17 bases sitting between them. The DNA for the CDR3 is TGCGCCAGCAGCCAAGTGGCTGGCGTTAGGTCTTATGGCTACACCTTC. Translating it yields CASSQVAGVRSYGYTF.

This chain connects TRBV6-5 to TRBJ2-3, with D unclear. V lost 5 bases to trimming and J lost 0 bases, with 6 bases between them. There are 13 residues in the CDR3. Germline CDR1 MNHEY, CDR2 SVGAGI. Written as DNA, the CDR3 is TGTGCCAGCAGTCTAACAAGCACAGATACGCAGTATTTT. Translated: CASSLTSTDTQYF.

This clonotype was observed at least ten times. V and J are TRBV6-2 or TRBV6-3 and TRBJ1-5; 8 bases agree with TRBD1. The V gene end was trimmed by 8 bases and the J gene end by 0 bases; junction bases not matched to a gene: 12. The CDR3 length is 17 residues. Looked up from germline, CDR1 is MNHEY and CDR2 is SVGEGT. CDR3 sequence reads: CASLRDRRLYSNQPQHF. The DNA for the CDR3 is TGTGCCAGCCTTCGGGACAGGAGACTTTATAGCAATCAGCCCCAGCATTTT.

This clonotype was picked up many times. The CDR3 DNA follows: TGTGCCAGCAGCCCCAGGGGGCGGGGGAACACTGAAGCTTTCTTT. Translation gives CASSPRGRGNTEAFF. V usage is TRBV5-4 and J usage is TRBJ1-1; 8 nucleotides align to TRBD1. The CDR3 is made up of 15 amino acids. In germline, CDR1 is SGHNT, CDR2 YYREEE (reference sequence). V lost 4 bases, J lost 1 base, and 6 bases stayed unmatched. The variable domain in full, completed from reference TRBV5-4 and TRBJ1-1, reads ETGVTQSPTHLIKTRGQQVTLRCSSQSGHNTVSWYQQALGQGPQFIFQYYREEENGRGNFPPRFSGLQFPNYSSELNVNALELDDSALYLCASSPRGRGNTEAFFGQGTRLTVV.

This clonotype was seen many times. V gene TRBV5-4 combines with J gene TRBJ2-5; D is possibly TRBD2 (6 bases). The germline V gene has CDR1 SGHNT and CDR2 YYREEE (reference sequence). Trimming left V 2 bases short and J 1 base short, with 12 bases between. CDR3 size: 15 residues. CDR3 sequence (DNA): TGTGCCAGCAGCTTTGGCGGGACGGCCCAAGAGACCCAGTACTTC. Encoded protein: CASSFGGTAQETQYF. Drawing the rest from reference TRBV5-4 and TRBJ2-5, the complete variable domain is ETGVTQSPTHLIKTRGQQVTLRCSSQSGHNTVSWYQQALGQGPQFIFQYYREEENGRGNFPPRFSGLQFPNYSSELNVNALELDDSALYLCASSFGGTAQETQYFGPGTRLLVL.

Written as DNA, the CDR3 is TGCAGTGCTAGTAGGACGGTCACCTACGAGCAGTACTTC. Its translation: CSASRTVTYEQYF. The V gene is TRBV20-1, the J gene TRBJ2-7; D not resolved. The germline CDR1 and CDR2 sequences are DFQATT and SNEGSKA (reference sequence). The CDR3 loop spans 13 amino acids. The germline V and J ends were trimmed by 3 bases and 2 bases, with 11 bases remaining between them.

This chain connects TRBV6-5 to TRBJ2-7; TRBD2 matches at 8 bases. In germline, CDR1 is MNHEY, CDR2 SVGAGI. CDR3 length: 15 amino acids. V was pared by 6 bases and J by 4 bases, with 11 bases of the junction left unmatched. The CDR3 DNA follows: TGTGCCAGCAGGACCCACCGGGGGGGGGAATACGAGCAGTACTTC. This codes for CASRTHRGGEYEQYF.

The rearrangement uses TRBV5-6 and TRBJ2-3, with D perhaps TRBD1 or TRBD2 (6 bases each). Germline V gene data show CDR1 as SGHDT and CDR2 as YYEEEE. The CDR3 runs to 21 residues. Trimming removed 0 bases at V and 5 bases at J, with 31 bases between. The CDR3: CASSLDGTGAGAIAWGDTQYF. The CDR3 DNA reads TGTGCCAGCAGCTTGGACGGTACGGGAGCAGGGGCCATCGCGTGGGGAGATACGCAGTATTTT.

Many counts were recorded for this clonotype. This rearrangement joins TRBV7-9 to TRBJ2-7, with 7 bases matching TRBD1. The CDR3 sequence is 14 residues long. The junction had 9 bases not matched to a gene; V was cut back by 3 bases and J by 7 bases. Germline V CDR1 and CDR2: SEHNR, FQNEAQ (reference sequence). CDR3 sequence: CASSFLQGVGEQYF. The DNA for the CDR3 is TGTGCCAGCAGCTTCCTCCAGGGGGTGGGGGAGCAGTACTTC.

V is TRBV7-2 and J is TRBJ2-1; D unresolved. This CDR3 has 13 amino acids. V lost 3 bases and J 8 bases, leaving 11 bases between the germline ends. The germline CDR1 and CDR2 sequences are SGHTA and FQGNSA. This CDR3 is CASSFRVWDEQFF. CDR3 nucleotides: TGTGCCAGCAGCTTTCGGGTGTGGGATGAGCAGTTCTTC.

This clonotype was picked up a small number of times. V and J are TRBV6-2 or TRBV6-3 and TRBJ2-1; 14 bases match TRBD2. CDR1 is MNHEY and CDR2 is SVGEGT in the germline V gene. This CDR3 is 16 amino acids long. V dropped 6 bases and J dropped 9; count of bases not matched to a gene: 10. In nucleotides, the CDR3 is TGTGCCAGCAGCTTGACTAGCGGGAGGGCCGGCGGTGAGCAGTTCTTC. Translated: CASSLTSGRAGGEQFF.

This clonotype was recorded at least ten times. The CDR3 DNA is TGTGCCAGCAGCACCGGACTAGCGGGGGGCCACAATGAGCAGTTCTTC. Translation: CASSTGLAGGHNEQFF. The genes are TRBV9 and TRBJ2-1, with TRBD2 matching 14 bases. This CDR3 spans 16 amino acids. V lost 4 bases, J lost 5 bases, and 5 bases stayed unmatched. The germline gives CDR1 SGDLS, CDR2 YYNGEE.

This clonotype was detected a few times. The chain carries TRBV20-1 and TRBJ2-7; D not certain. Trimming shortened V by 0 bases and J by 2 bases, and 11 bases separated the two germline ends. CDR3 length equals 14 residues. Germline assignment: CDR1 DFQATT and CDR2 SNEGSKA (reference sequence). CDR3 coding DNA: TGCAGTGCTAGAGATCTTACACCCCCCTACGAGCAGTACTTC. This sequence encodes CSARDLTPPYEQYF.

There are many counts of this clonotype. The chain has TRBV6-1 and TRBJ1-1; TRBD1 aligns across 11 bases. This CDR3 contains 16 residues. Germline-derived CDR1 and CDR2 are MNHNS and SASEGT. J lost 0 bases, V lost 7 bases, and 7 bases had no gene match. DNA for the CDR3: TGTGCCAGCAAAATGGACAGGGGGCGGGTGAACACTGAAGCTTTCTTT. This translates into CASKMDRGRVNTEAFF.

The table lists this clonotype with many counts. The rearrangement uses TRBV6-2 or TRBV6-3 and TRBJ1-5; weak D call: TRBD1 (6 bases). Trimming removed 2 bases at V and 3 bases at J, with 11 bases between. CDR1 is MNHEY and CDR2 is SVGEGT in the germline V gene. The CDR3 runs to 15 residues. CDR3 sequence: CASSYVRGFNQPQHF. DNA for the CDR3: TGTGCCAGCAGTTACGTTAGGGGGTTCAATCAGCCCCAGCATTTT.

There are a few counts of this clonotype. This chain links TRBV6-6 with TRBJ1-2; a weak D match, TRBD1 (5 bases). Trimming stripped 4 bases from V and 0 bases from J, with 12 bases between. The V gene's germline CDR1 is MNHNY and CDR2 SVGAGI (reference sequence). CDR3 size: 15 residues. The CDR3 spells CASSFQGSSNYGYTF. In DNA, the CDR3 is TGTGCCAGCAGTTTTCAGGGATCCTCTAACTATGGCTACACCTTC.